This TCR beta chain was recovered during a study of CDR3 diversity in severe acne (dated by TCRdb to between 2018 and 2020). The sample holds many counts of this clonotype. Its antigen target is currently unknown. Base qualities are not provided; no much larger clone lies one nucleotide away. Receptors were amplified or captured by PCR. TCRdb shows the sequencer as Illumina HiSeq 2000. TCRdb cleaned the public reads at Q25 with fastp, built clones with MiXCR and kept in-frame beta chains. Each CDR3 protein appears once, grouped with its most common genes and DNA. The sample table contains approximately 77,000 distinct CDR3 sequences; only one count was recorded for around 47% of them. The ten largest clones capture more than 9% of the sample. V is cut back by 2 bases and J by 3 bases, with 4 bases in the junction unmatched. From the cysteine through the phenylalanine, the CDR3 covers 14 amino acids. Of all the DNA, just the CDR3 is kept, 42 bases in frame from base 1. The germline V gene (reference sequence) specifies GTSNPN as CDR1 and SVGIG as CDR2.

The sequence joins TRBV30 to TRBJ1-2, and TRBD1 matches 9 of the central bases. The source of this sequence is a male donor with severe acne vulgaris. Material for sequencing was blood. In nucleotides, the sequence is TGTGCCTGGAGTCGACAGGGGGTTCACTATGGCTACACCTTC. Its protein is CAWSRQGVHYGYTF.